The 2 T cell receptor beta chains below were found in one sample sequenced in a study of chemoradiotherapy in HPV16-positive cancers. The method was immunoSEQ multiplex PCR; TCRdb's version includes in-frame clones alone and lacks a portion of them. The table includes 7,000 or so clones, roughly 73% detected once. Sampling was conducted from a patient who underwent chemoradiotherapy. The receptor set was obtained from a human donor with HPV-associated anogenital cancer.

The rearrangement links TRBV6-6 to TRBJ1-1; D gene uncertain. V was clipped by 4 bases and J by 4 bases, with 7 bases between them. In germline, CDR1 is MNHNY, CDR2 SVGAGI (reference sequence). This CDR3 contains 12 residues. The CDR3 nucleotides read TGTGCCAGCAGTTTGGATGGCACTGAAGCTTTCTTT. Translation: CASSLDGTEAFF.

In its sample, this clone ranks as large. This chain uses TRBV5-5 with TRBJ1-1, with D possibly TRBD1 on 6 matching bases. The CDR3 is 13 amino acids. Germline lookup yields CDR1 SGHKS and CDR2 YYEKEE (reference sequence). V lost 2 bases and J lost 6, with 11 bases in between. The CDR3 region has the DNA TGTGCCAGCAGCTTTCCAGGGGACCCTGAAGCTTTCTTT. Its protein product is CASSFPGDPEAFF.